The TCR beta chain described here comes from a study of T cells in Graves' hyperthyroidism and ophthalmopathy. Points from the study as a whole: The majority of expanded thyroid clonotypes above 0.001 also appeared in blood.

This clonotype was picked up many times. Its antigen is as yet unknown. RNA transcripts provided the source from which TCR beta CDR3 regions were amplified. First-round RT-PCR of the TCR CDR3 relied on the HTBI primer set. TCRdb ran MiXCR on the multiplex PCR reads and lists one entry per CDR3 protein. The sample holds roughly 500,000 distinct CDR3 sequences, 15% to 20% seen once. Fresh peripheral blood, roughly 9.6 ml, was the source of the PBMCs. The CDR3 length is 15 residues. The V segment lost 5 bases and the J segment 5 bases; nucleotides outside the gene matches: 10. Germline lookup yields CDR1 SGHTA and CDR2 FQGNSA.

This TCR was recovered from a woman aged 25 to 45 with Graves' ophthalmopathy. J is TRBJ1-2 and V is TRBV7-2; 8 bases are a match to TRBD1. The specimen sequenced was blood. The CDR3 sequence is CASSKHTGGGYGYTF. The CDR3 bases are TGTGCCAGCAGCAAACACACAGGGGGGGGGTATGGCTACACCTTC.